This is a list of T cell receptor beta chains from one sample in a study of blood T cell repertoires in COVID-19. Repertoires were generated with immunoSEQ multiplex PCR, while TCRdb's copy carries only in-frame clones and drops some. The sample consists of roughly 250,000 clones, more than 80% of them appearing once. The sequencing sample was made of PBMCs or T cells enriched from blood (not recorded which). The receptor set was obtained from a man over 45 who had been exposed to COVID-19. Both conserved end residues are trimmed from each CDR3. The order of the fields is clone size, V gene, D gene, CDR3 protein. A D gene is named only where the DNA matches it firmly. Clone size is shown for a subset of rows, as once, few, many or a class of expanded clone.

abundance: -; v_gene: TRBV29-1; d_gene: -; CDR3aa: SVSGRYYGYT
abundance: -; v_gene: TRBV5-1; d_gene: TRBD2; CDR3aa: ASSQPSGYDTGELF
abundance: -; v_gene: TRBV5-6; d_gene: -; CDR3aa: ASSLVGQLPGNIQY
abundance: once; v_gene: TRBV2; d_gene: -; CDR3aa: ASHDGGSLVGEQF
abundance: -; v_gene: TRBV5-6; d_gene: -; CDR3aa: ASSLVNEYEQY
abundance: -; v_gene: TRBV6-1; d_gene: TRBD2; CDR3aa: ASSEGGLADTDTQY
abundance: -; v_gene: TRBV5-1; d_gene: -; CDR3aa: ASTPGSITDTQY
abundance: -; v_gene: TRBV2; d_gene: TRBD1; CDR3aa: ASSAIRDRGWETQY
abundance: -; v_gene: TRBV28; d_gene: -; CDR3aa: ASTDRTAEAF
abundance: -; v_gene: TRBV7-3; d_gene: -; CDR3aa: ASSLGNFEQF
abundance: -; v_gene: TRBV10-3; d_gene: -; CDR3aa: AISEGLQETQY